Listed below are T cell receptor beta chains from one sample, sequenced in a study of blood T cell repertoires in COVID-19. Assay: immunoSEQ multiplex PCR; the TCRdb copy retains only in-frame clones and omits some. The top ten hold approximately 38% of the sample, which has 100,000 to 120,000 clones, 81% seen once. Sequencing was done on a sample of peripheral blood. These receptors were collected from a man at least 80 years old with acute or convalescent COVID-19. CDR3s include the opening cysteine and the closing phenylalanine or tryptophan. The order of the fields is D gene, J gene, V gene, clone size, CDR3 protein, CDR3 DNA. D genes are given only for firm matches. Size is stated for part of the rows, as once, few or many counts, or as a class when the clone is expanded.

>-|TRBJ2-3|TRBV7-3|-
CASSSGLLDGDTQYF
TGTGCCAGCAGCTCGGGACTCCTGGACGGAGATACGCAGTATTTT
>-|TRBJ1-2|TRBV30|few
CAWSVGSAISGYTF
TGTGCCTGGAGTGTAGGCAGCGCTATAAGCGGCTACACCTTC
>-|TRBJ1-5|TRBV27|few
CASSPGYSNQPQHF
TGTGCCAGCAGTCCAGGGTATAGCAATCAGCCCCAGCATTTT
>-|TRBJ1-1|TRBV25-1|-
CASSSRVNTEAFF
TGTGCCAGCAGCTCCAGGGTGAACACTGAAGCTTTCTTT
>-|TRBJ1-3|TRBV28|-
CASSVAPSGNTIYF
TGTGCCAGCAGCGTCGCGCCGTCTGGAAACACCATATATTTT
>TRBD1|TRBJ1-5|TRBV4-3|few
CASSQDSGGGQPQHF
TGCGCCAGCAGCCAGGATTCAGGGGGCGGTCAGCCCCAGCATTTT
>TRBD2|TRBJ2-7|TRBV28|-
CASSLSSGKHSYEQYF
TGTGCCAGCAGTTTGTCTAGCGGCAAACACTCCTACGAGCAGTACTTC
>-|TRBJ2-3|TRBV5-1|-
CASSYLGVAGTDTQYF
TGCGCCAGCTCATATCTAGGGGTGGCTGGCACAGATACGCAGTATTTT
>TRBD1|TRBJ2-4|TRBV14|-
CASSPSITGTGAHLAKNIQYF
TGTGCCAGCAGCCCCTCAATTACCGGGACAGGGGCACATTTAGCCAAAAACATTCAGTACTTC
>-|TRBJ2-7|TRBV5-1|-
CASSLGGTVAYEQYF
TGCGCCAGCAGCTTGGGCGGGACGGTTGCCTACGAGCAGTACTTC
>-|TRBJ2-5|TRBV20-1|few
CSARDRTEWYF
TGCAGTGCTAGAGATCGAACAGAATGGTACTTC
>TRBD1|TRBJ1-5|TRBV6-5|-
CASSNDRGVNQPQHF
TGTGCCAGCAGCAACGACAGGGGGGTGAATCAGCCCCAGCATTTT
>-|TRBJ1-4|TRBV19|-
CASSMNGIGNEKLFF
TGTGCCAGTAGTATGAACGGTATCGGTAATGAAAAACTGTTTTTT
>-|TRBJ2-1|TRBV3-1/TRBV3-2|-
CASSQVSGSNEQFF
TGTGCCAGCAGCCAAGTTTCAGGATCGAATGAGCAGTTCTTC
>TRBD1|TRBJ2-3|TRBV24-1|-
CATSDLGQGVGDTQYF
TGTGCCACCAGTGATTTGGGACAGGGTGTAGGAGATACGCAGTATTTT
>-|TRBJ2-7|TRBV5-5|-
CASSLDYYEQYF
TGTGCCAGCAGCTTGGACTACTACGAGCAGTACTTC